These 16 T cell receptor beta chains were sequenced from one sample in a study of cytomegalovirus exposure and HLA in healthy donors. TCRdb's table, derived via immunoSEQ multiplex PCR, lists solely in-frame clones and lacks some. The sample consists of under 250,000 clones, 80% to 95% of them appearing once. The sample was PBMCs. The receptors were gathered from a woman younger than 35 in good health and CMV-seronegative.

The chain uses TRBV28 and TRBJ2-7; 13 bases fit TRBD2. V gave up 5 bases and J gave up 6 bases; unmatched junction bases: 13. Germline V CDR1 and CDR2: MDHEN, SYDVKM. This CDR3 contains 17 residues. The CDR3 bases are TGTGCCAGCAGTCCCCCCGAAGGACTAGCGGGAGTCAGCGAGCAGTACTTC. It is translated as CASSPPEGLAGVSEQYF. The full variable domain, completed using reference TRBV28 and TRBJ2-7, is DVKVTQSSRYLVKRTGEKVFLECVQDMDHENMFWYRQDPGLGLRLIYFSYDVKMKEKGDIPEGYSVSREKKERFSLILESASTNQTSMYLCASSPPEGLAGVSEQYFGPGTRLTVT.

This chain connects TRBV5-6 to TRBJ1-1; D is ambiguous. Trimming shortened V by 4 bases and J by 6 bases, and 19 bases separated the two germline ends. Germline CDR1 reads SGHDT; CDR2 reads YYEEEE. This CDR3 has 15 amino acids. The CDR3 bases are TGTGCCAGCAGCACCCCCGGGGAGACGTGGGCTGAAGCTTTCTTT. It translates to CASSTPGETWAEAFF.

This chain connects TRBV23-1 to TRBJ2-7, with D possibly matching TRBD2 (6 bases). TRBV23-1 is known as an ORF, though its function is uncertain. This CDR3 contains 15 residues. The V end lost 9 bases, the J end lost 2 bases, and 20 bases lay between the germline ends. Written as DNA, the CDR3 is TGCGCCAGAAACCGCCTCGGGGACTCCGCCTACGAGCAGTACTTC. It codes for CARNRLGDSAYEQYF.

This clone has just a few counts. At one end the junction does not follow the germline gene, possibly because of a read error. The rearrangement uses TRBV7-7 and TRBJ2-1, with D maybe TRBD2 (5 bases). CDR3 length equals 14 residues. Germline CDR1 reads SSHAT; CDR2 reads FNYEAQ (reference sequence). CDR3 sequence reads: CASSRELNFNEQFF. The DNA for the CDR3 is TGTGCTAGCAGCCGGGAACTAAATTTTAATGAGCAGTTCTTC.

The genes are TRBV27 and TRBJ2-4; 7 nucleotides line up with TRBD1. V shed 4 bases and J 0 bases; nucleotides not matched to a gene: 9. The germline V gene encodes CDR1 MNHEY and CDR2 SMNVEV (reference sequence). The CDR3 sequence is 17 residues long. This CDR3 is CASSSTYRGRAKNIQYF. The CDR3 DNA is TGTGCCAGCAGTTCAACATACAGGGGTAGAGCCAAAAACATTCAGTACTTC.

The chain carries TRBV7-8 and TRBJ1-3; 8 bases line up with TRBD1. Germline values: CDR1 SGHVS, CDR2 FQNEAQ. Unmatched junction bases numbered 2, after V lost 5 bases and J lost 2 bases. The CDR3 runs to 14 residues. The CDR3 spells CASSPGGTGNTIYF. In DNA, the CDR3 is TGTGCCAGCAGCCCAGGGGGCACTGGAAACACCATATATTTT.

J is TRBJ2-7 and V is TRBV7-6; tentatively, D is TRBD2 (5 bases). V gave up 5 bases and J gave up 4 bases, with 12 bases separating them. The CDR3 consists of 13 residues. Germline CDR1 reads SGHVS; CDR2 reads FNYEAQ. CDR3 protein: CASSRTEGYEQYF. CDR3 nucleotides: TGTGCCAGCAGCCGGACTGAAGGATACGAGCAGTACTTC.

The V gene is TRBV7-2, the J gene TRBJ2-7; weak D call: TRBD2 (5 bases). CDR1 and CDR2 from the germline V gene are SGHTA and FQGNSA. The CDR3 is 13 amino acids. V was shortened by 4 bases and J by 4 bases, with 11 bases between the two germline ends. In DNA form, the CDR3 reads TGTGCCAGCAGCTGGAGGCAGCCTTACGAGCAGTACTTC. Its translation: CASSWRQPYEQYF. Drawing the rest from reference TRBV7-2 and TRBJ2-7, the complete variable domain is GAGVSQSPSNKVTEKGKDVELRCDPISGHTALYWYRQSLGQGLEFLIYFQGNSAPDKSGLPSDRFSAERTGGSVSTLTIQRTQQEDSAVYLCASSWRQPYEQYFGPGTRLTVT.

CDR3 in DNA: TGTGCCAGTAGCGAGAGGGTGTCCACCGGGGAGCTGTTTTTT. Residues: CASSERVSTGELFF. This chain connects TRBV19 to TRBJ2-2; possibly TRBD2 for D (5 bases). Trimming removed 6 bases at V and 4 bases at J, with 12 bases between. Germline CDR1 LNHDA, CDR2 SQIVND (reference sequence). This CDR3 contains 14 residues.

This chain's CDR3 is CASSVNSGSATGELFF. The CDR3 nucleotides are TGTGCCAGCAGCGTAAATAGCGGGAGCGCCACCGGGGAGCTGTTTTTT. The chain combines TRBV9 with TRBJ2-2, with TRBD2 matching over 9 bases. Trimming removed 1 base from V and 4 bases from J; junction bases left unmatched: 5. CDR1 is SGDLS and CDR2 is YYNGEE in the germline V gene. This CDR3 spans 16 amino acids.

The CDR3 loop reads CASSLGLSSYNSPLHF. The CDR3 DNA sequence: TGCGCCAGCAGCTTGGGTCTGAGCTCCTATAATTCACCCCTCCACTTT. The V call is TRBV5-1, the J call TRBJ1-6, with unresolved D. The CDR3 extends over 16 amino acids. CDR1 and CDR2 from the germline V gene are SGHRS and YFSETQ. V lost 0 bases and J 0 bases, leaving 7 bases between the germline ends.

The chain joins TRBV9 to TRBJ2-5; 9 nucleotides match TRBD2. Germline V gene lookup returns CDR1 SGDLS and CDR2 YYNGEE. J gave up 3 bases and V 4 bases, and 4 bases lay outside the gene matches. This CDR3 has 14 amino acids. This chain's CDR3 is CASSQSGGKETQYF. In DNA, the CDR3 is TGTGCCAGCAGCCAGAGCGGGGGGAAAGAGACCCAGTACTTC.

The chain has TRBV18 and TRBJ2-2; 7 bases map to TRBD2. Trimming removed 4 bases from V and 5 bases from J; junction bases left unmatched: 13. Germline lookup yields CDR1 KGHSH and CDR2 LQKENI. CDR3 size: 17 residues. The CDR3 here is CASSLPKGAGETGELFF. As DNA, the CDR3 is TGTGCCAGCTCACTGCCTAAGGGTGCGGGAGAGACCGGGGAGCTGTTTTTT. The variable domain in full, with the rest retrieved from reference TRBV18 and TRBJ2-2, is NAGVMQNPRHLVRRRGQEARLRCSPMKGHSHVYWYRQLPEEGLKFMVYLQKENIIDESGMPKERFSAEFPKEGPSILRIQQVVRGDSAAYFCASSLPKGAGETGELFFGEGSRLTVL.

V is TRBV5-1 and J is TRBJ2-1, with 10 bases that match TRBD2. The CDR3 extends over 16 amino acids. Losses at the gene ends were 0 bases for V and 8 bases for J; bases not matched to a gene: 8. From germline, CDR1 is SGHRS and CDR2 YFSETQ. CDR3 amino acids: CASSLASSGRSDEQFF. CDR3 nucleotide sequence: TGCGCCAGCAGCTTGGCTTCTAGCGGGAGATCGGATGAGCAGTTCTTC.

This clone showed up just a few times. The V gene is TRBV5-5, the J gene TRBJ1-2, with 8 bases aligning to TRBD1. The CDR3 sequence is 14 residues long. Germline V gene data show CDR1 as SGHKS and CDR2 as YYEKEE (reference sequence). Trimming removed 0 bases from V and 4 bases from J; junction bases left unmatched: 2. CDR3 residues: CASSLAGGGYGYTF. The DNA of the CDR3 is TGTGCCAGCAGCTTGGCAGGGGGCGGCTATGGCTACACCTTC.

The chain combines TRBV30 with TRBJ2-7, with D possibly matching TRBD2 (5 bases). Germline-derived CDR1 and CDR2 are GTSNPN and SVGIG (reference sequence). The V end lost 2 bases, the J end lost 3 bases, and 14 bases lay between the germline ends. The length of the CDR3 is 14 residues. Written as DNA, the CDR3 is TGTGCCTGGAGTCTCCAGCGACGGGGCTACGAGCAGTACTTC. Translated, it gives CAWSLQRRGYEQYF.